This passage covers 7 T cell receptor beta chains from one sample sequenced in a study of Ad26.COV2.S vaccination and SARS-CoV-2 variants. Treatment meaning: over 15 received Ad26.COV2.S at low or high dose, single or two shots; roughly 5 received placebo; per-sample allocation not given. Following the first vaccine or placebo injection, samples were taken on day 63. Here immunoSEQ multiplex PCR was the method, and the copy in TCRdb shows in-frame clones only, minus some. The repertoire holds some 340,000 clones, with more than 70% as singletons. The specimen comprised peripheral blood, sampled in a trial of Ad26.COV2.S vaccine versus placebo. The receptors were sampled from a person aged 18 to 65 who received the Ad26.COV2.S COVID-19 vaccine or a placebo.

Concerning this clone: The junction departs from the called germline gene at one end, perhaps through a read error. The genes are TRBV3-1 (or the pseudogene TRBV3-2) and TRBJ1-2; TRBD1 might be the D (5 bases). Germline-derived CDR1 and CDR2 are LGHDT and YNNKEL (reference sequence). This CDR3 comprises 12 residues. Here the CDR3 reads CASSPGADGHTF. CDR3 sequence (DNA): TGTGCCAGCAGCCCCGGGGCGGATGGCCACACCTTC.

The J gene is TRBJ1-4, the V gene TRBV10-1, with 9 bases fitting TRBD1. CDR3 length: 15 residues. The germline gives CDR1 WNHNN, CDR2 SYGVQD (reference sequence). After removal of 7 bases from V and 6 bases from J, the junction contained 9 bases not matched to a gene. The CDR3 reads CASIPNRDRDEKLFF. CDR3 in DNA: TGCGCCAGCATCCCGAACCGGGACAGGGATGAAAAACTGTTTTTT.

The V and J genes are TRBV6-2 or TRBV6-3 and TRBJ2-1; D might be TRBD1 or TRBD2, each matching 5 bases. Germline V CDR1 and CDR2: MNHEY, SVGEGT. CDR3 length: 17 residues. Trimming took off 6 bases at V and 3 bases at J, with 21 bases between the two ends. CDR3 loop: CASSRLPSGGFYNEQFF. The CDR3 nucleotides are TGTGCCAGCAGCCGGCTACCTAGTGGGGGTTTCTACAATGAGCAGTTCTTC.

In this sample, this clone turned up once. V gene TRBV9 combines with J gene TRBJ2-1, with 7 bases lining up with TRBD2. Germline V gene lookup returns CDR1 SGDLS and CDR2 YYNGEE. The CDR3 totals 18 residues. The V and J ends lost 0 bases and 2 bases, in that order; junction bases with no gene match: 11. In DNA form, the CDR3 reads TGTGCCAGCAGCGTAGTTTTGAGGGGAGGGGCCCCCTACAATGAGCAGTTCTTC. Protein product: CASSVVLRGGAPYNEQFF.

The V call is TRBV11-2, the J call TRBJ1-4; 7 bases are shared with TRBD1. Germline CDR1 is SGHAT and CDR2 is FQNNGV. The CDR3 has 15 amino acids. Losses at the gene ends were 4 bases for V and 4 bases for J; bases not matched to a gene: 6. In nucleotides, the CDR3 is TGTGCCAGCAGCTCACAGGGGTTGGATAATGAAAAACTGTTTTTT. This translates into CASSSQGLDNEKLFF.

The rearrangement uses TRBV10-2 and TRBJ2-7; D gene ambiguous. Germline V gene sequence: CDR1 WSHSY, CDR2 SAAADI. CDR3 length equals 13 residues. V was shortened by 4 bases and J by 2 bases, with 9 bases between the two germline ends. Written as DNA, the CDR3 is TGCGCCAGCAGTGTCCTATCTACCTACGAGCAGTACTTC. Its protein product is CASSVLSTYEQYF.

The chain couples TRBV9 to TRBJ2-7; 7 bases line up with TRBD1. V dropped 4 bases and J dropped 2; count of bases not matched to a gene: 9. CDR3 length equals 15 residues. Per germline, CDR1 SGDLS and CDR2 YYNGEE. DNA for the CDR3: TGTGCCAGCAGCCCCCACGGGACAGTCGCCTACGAGCAGTACTTC. Translating gives CASSPHGTVAYEQYF.